This TCR beta chain was retrieved from a study of vaccination and CD4 T cells after COVID-19 (dated by TCRdb to 2022 to 2024). General notes on the study: SARS-CoV-2 positivity had been established in the convalescent patients by nasal swab PCR, and mild disease was recorded in about 9 of these patients and severe disease in one. Control cultures used a CEFX viral epitope pool as positive control, an HIV-1 Nef peptide pool as negative control, or no peptide. Overlapping spike peptide pools from SARS-CoV-2 and from the common cold coronaviruses HCoV-NL63, HCoV-OC43 and HCoV-229E were used as culture stimuli. Six males and four females were included in the convalescent cohort, with two Hispanic individuals, seven Caucasians, two Asians and one multiracial person represented. Post-vaccine blood samples were collected a median of around 70 days after the second vaccine dose, ranging from about 12 to 241 days. In over 8 COVID-19 convalescent patients and a handful of infection-naive healthy vaccine recipients, researchers compared the spike-specific CD4+ TCR repertoire from before mRNA vaccination with the repertoire from after. Post-COVID blood samples were collected from convalescent patients a median of approximately 93 days after diagnosis, with a range of roughly 30 to 161 days. Participants received two doses of either the Pfizer-BioNTech BNT162b2 vaccine (n=8) or the Moderna mRNA-1273 vaccine (n=2). Overall results and qualifications from the work: Only a relatively small number of convalescent patients were included in the study, and early timepoints following natural infection were not analyzed. Nearly all vaccine-specific clones in convalescent patients (304 of 307) were mono-reactive for SARS-CoV-2 spike rather than cross-reactive with common cold coronaviruses. In convalescent patients, a median approximately 83% of post-vaccine SARS-CoV-2-reactive clones were detected only after vaccination, suggesting vaccine-specific priming. An increase in the median number of SARS-CoV-2-reactive clonotypes from approximately 21 after infection to roughly 36 after vaccination was observed, but the change was not found to be significant.

Looking up the germline V gene yields CDR1 MNHEY and CDR2 SVGAGI. V loses 4 bases of germline sequence and J loses 6 bases, and the interval between the two ends is 12 bases. Inclusive of the bounding cysteine and phenylalanine, the CDR3 is 13 residues long. Only the CDR3 portion is preserved as DNA: 39 bases, with reading frame beginning at the first base. The library was produced with PCR. DNA from cultured CD4+ T cells was subjected to TCR sequencing with the Oncomine TCR Beta short-read assay at the Johns Hopkins FTIC core. The QIAamp micro DNA kit was used to extract genomic DNA from the cultured CD4+ T cells. Oncomine TCR Beta libraries from cultured CD4+ T cells were pooled using unique dual indexes and sequenced on an Illumina iSeq 100. The paper's data handling went like this. Non-productive sequences were filtered out, and CDR3s that did not start with C, did not end with F or W, or were shorter than 7 amino acids were discarded. Antigen-specific clonotypes were identified with the MANAFEST web application by comparing peptide-stimulated wells with reference and other culture wells. To be called positive, a clone needed an FDR below 0.05, an odds ratio above 5, and a productive frequency above 0.1% in at least two of three replicate wells. A clonotype counted as cross-reactive if it showed significant expansion both in the SARS-CoV-2 spike wells and in at least one common cold coronavirus spike condition. CDR3 homology was assessed with Levenshtein distances (stringdist) and unrooted phylogenetic trees (ape) in R version 3.6.1. The raw public reads went through TCRdb reprocessing: fastp at Q25, MiXCR clone calling, in-frame beta chains kept. One record per CDR3 amino acid sequence lists the most common genes and DNA. Clone size and V and J calls follow TCRdb, not the original study. The sample yields some 17,000 distinct CDR3 sequences; approximately 58% were counted once. About 5% of the sample is held by the ten biggest clonotypes.

About this clonotype: Its antigen is currently not known. Per-base qualities were not stored, and no clone one base away is much larger.

What this sample's treatment or condition label stands for: approximately 10-day PBMC culture with coronavirus spike peptide pools or control peptides (ViraFEST assay). The ViraFEST assay was used in the study, in which antigen-specific T cells were expanded with peptide pools and expanded clonotypes were subsequently identified by TCR sequencing. Positive SARS-CoV-2 PCR tests in the convalescent patients dated from March to December 2020, before Alpha, Beta and Delta variants emerged in the United States. Each well held two million PBMCs cultured with roughly 10 ug/ml peptide pools in IMDM containing approximately 4.8% human AB serum and 10 IU/ml IL-2. Half of the culture medium was replaced with fresh IL-2-containing medium on days 3 and 7. CD4+ T cells were isolated after roughly 9 days of culture through negative selection using the EasySep CD4+ T cell isolation kit. Ficoll-Paque Plus gradient centrifugation was used to isolate PBMCs from whole blood, and the isolated PBMCs were then either used fresh or cryopreserved at -140C. Each culture condition was generally run in triplicate wells.

The material was CD4+ T cells from blood, cultured in vitro, obtained after SARS-CoV-2 vaccination. The origin of this receptor is a human donor who had recovered from COVID-19. The rearrangement combines TRBV6-5 with TRBJ1-2; TRBD1 is a possible D gene, resting on 6 matching bases. The CDR3 reads CASSSRGGNGYTF. The base sequence is TGTGCCAGCAGTTCAAGGGGGGGGAATGGCTACACCTTC.